The next 13 T cell receptor beta chains were all read from a single sample in a study of blood T cell repertoires in COVID-19. Assay: immunoSEQ multiplex PCR; the TCRdb copy retains only in-frame clones and omits some. Found here are a few hundred thousand clones, 80% to 90% of them singletons; the top ten hold under 4.5%. Sequenced material: PBMCs or T cells enriched from blood (not recorded which). These receptors originate from a man aged 30 to 45 with acute COVID-19.

The V gene is TRBV4-1, the J gene TRBJ1-1, with D perhaps TRBD1 (6 bases). Germline CDR1 MGHRA, CDR2 YSYEKL. Between the trimmed V and J ends, which lost 4 bases and 0 bases, there was a span of 12 bases. The CDR3 runs to 15 residues. CDR3 amino acids: CASSPPTGMNTEAFF. DNA for the CDR3: TGCGCCAGCAGCCCACCGACAGGAATGAACACTGAAGCTTTCTTT.

The rearrangement joins TRBV5-4 to TRBJ1-4; TRBD1 is a possible D gene (5 bases). CDR1 and CDR2 (germline): SGHNT, YYREEE (reference sequence). This CDR3 is 13 amino acids long. V lost 1 base and J 6 bases, leaving 7 bases between the germline ends. CDR3 nucleotide sequence: TGTGCCAGCAGCTTGACGGGGGATGAAAAACTGTTTTTT. Protein product: CASSLTGDEKLFF.

The chain combines TRBV19 with TRBJ2-1; 8 nucleotides agree with TRBD2. Germline CDR1 and CDR2: LNHDA and SQIVND (reference sequence). The J segment lost 9 bases and the V segment lost 7 bases, leaving 14 bases of the junction unmatched. The CDR3 covers 15 residues. CDR3 nucleotide sequence: TGTGCCAGTAAAAGCAATGCAGCGGGAGTTCTTGAGCAGTTCTTC. This translates into CASKSNAAGVLEQFF. Filled out from reference TRBV19 and TRBJ2-1, the complete variable domain reads DGGITQSPKYLFRKEGQNVTLSCEQNLNHDAMYWYRQDPGQGLRLIYYSQIVNDFQKGDIAEGYSVSREKKESFPLTVTSAQKNPTAFYLCASKSNAAGVLEQFFGPGTRLTVL.

This clone has only a few counts. This chain uses TRBV15 with TRBJ2-3, with D tentatively TRBD2 (5 bases). The germline V and J ends were trimmed by 5 bases and 2 bases, with 17 bases remaining between them. The V gene's germline CDR1 is LNHNV and CDR2 YYDKDF (reference sequence). The CDR3 runs to 16 residues. CDR3 sequence reads: CATSLAGSNPTDTQYF. CDR3 DNA: TGTGCCACCAGCCTAGCCGGGTCCAATCCCACAGATACGCAGTATTTT.

The genes are TRBV12-3 or TRBV12-4 and TRBJ2-1; weak D call: TRBD1 (7 bases). This CDR3 region has 12 residues. Trimming took off 5 bases at V and 14 bases at J, with 16 bases between the two ends. The CDR3 DNA is TGTGCCAGCAGTCTGACAGGGACTGGTGAGTTCTTC. Translated, it gives CASSLTGTGEFF.

The sample holds a few counts of this clone. V is TRBV30 and J is TRBJ1-6, with D possibly being TRBD1 (5 bases). Trimming removed 5 bases from V and 7 bases from J, with 12 bases in between. The CDR3 runs 13 residues. Germline V gives CDR1 GTSNPN, CDR2 SVGIG (reference sequence). The CDR3 DNA follows: TGTGCCTGGGCGGGGGGGACGAATTCACCCCTCCACTTT. Translating gives CAWAGGTNSPLHF. The entire variable domain, with the rest obtained from reference TRBV30 and TRBJ1-6, is as follows: SQTIHQWPATLVQPVGSPLSLECTVEGTSNPNLYWYRQAAGRGLQLLFYSVGIGQISSEVPQNLSASRPQDRQFILSSKKLLLSDSGFYLCAWAGGTNSPLHFGNGTRLTVT.

This chain joins TRBV7-8 and TRBJ2-1, with TRBD2 matching 15 bases. V shed 5 bases, J shed 6 bases, and the junction held 11 bases outside the gene matches. Germline V CDR1 and CDR2: SGHVS, FQNEAQ. CDR3 length: 18 residues. CDR3 sequence (DNA): TGTGCCAGCAGCCTCCGAGGACTAGCGGGAGGGCCGGGCAATGAGCAGTTCTTC. It is translated as CASSLRGLAGGPGNEQFF.

V usage is TRBV4-1 and J usage is TRBJ2-3; D is undetermined. Germline V lookup: CDR1 MGHRA, CDR2 YSYEKL. V dropped 0 bases and J dropped 3 bases, with 13 bases sitting between them. The length of the CDR3 is 16 residues. In DNA, the CDR3 is TGCGCCAGCAGCCAAGAAGTTTCTAGTAAAACAGATACGCAGTATTTT. Protein product: CASSQEVSSKTDTQYF.

This clone was detected a few times. The chain couples TRBV19 to TRBJ2-4, with D possibly TRBD2 on 6 matching bases. Germline lookup yields CDR1 LNHDA and CDR2 SQIVND (reference sequence). Trimming shortened V by 5 bases and J by 1 base, and 15 bases separated the two germline ends. The CDR3 is made up of 16 amino acids. The CDR3: CASSLPSDLAKNIQYF. CDR3 DNA: TGTGCCAGTAGTCTCCCTAGCGACCTGGCCAAAAACATTCAGTACTTC.

The V gene is TRBV2, the J gene TRBJ2-2; a weak D match, TRBD2 (5 bases). This CDR3 has 14 residues. Between the trimmed V and J ends, which lost 7 bases and 0 bases, there was a span of 9 bases. Per germline, CDR1 SNHLY and CDR2 FYNNEI. Here the CDR3 reads CASNEGANTGELFF. CDR3 bases: TGTGCCAGCAACGAGGGAGCGAACACCGGGGAGCTGTTTTTT. The variable domain in full, completed from reference TRBV2 and TRBJ2-2, reads EPEVTQTPSHQVTQMGQEVILRCVPISNHLYFYWYRQILGQKVEFLVSFYNNEISEKSEIFDDQFSVERPDGSNFTLKIRSTKLEDSAMYFCASNEGANTGELFFGEGSRLTVL.

The chain recombines TRBV19 with TRBJ2-1; 13 nucleotides agree with TRBD2. The germline CDR1 and CDR2 sequences are LNHDA and SQIVND (reference sequence). The CDR3 loop spans 17 amino acids. After removal of 5 bases from V and 3 bases from J, the junction contained 7 bases not matched to a gene. CDR3 amino acids: CASSVRTSGGLYNEQFF. In DNA form, the CDR3 reads TGTGCCAGTAGTGTGAGGACTAGCGGGGGACTCTACAATGAGCAGTTCTTC.

A remark on this clone: Other nucleotide sequences in the sample specify the same CDR3. The chain joins TRBV24-1 to TRBJ2-3; 9 bases are a match to TRBD2. V lost 4 bases and J lost 6; bases outside the gene matches: 4. Per germline, CDR1 KGHDR and CDR2 SFDVKD. CDR3 length equals 14 residues. The CDR3 is CATSDSGLADTQYF. Written as DNA, the CDR3 is TGTGCCACCAGTGACTCCGGACTAGCGGATACGCAGTATTTT.

The rearrangement joins TRBV19 to TRBJ1-1; TRBD1 is a possible D gene (5 bases). CDR3 size: 13 residues. The V and J ends lost 3 bases and 6 bases respectively, with 11 bases between them. Germline CDR1 LNHDA, CDR2 SQIVND (reference sequence). The CDR3 region is CASSIGRGAEAFF. CDR3 DNA sequence: TGTGCCAGTAGTATTGGGAGGGGAGCTGAAGCTTTCTTT.